A selection of T cell receptor beta chains follows, all from one sample in a study of beta chain features in type 1 diabetes. Libraries were prepared by immunoSEQ multiplex PCR; TCRdb keeps only in-frame clonotypes and omits some of them. Of some 140,000 clones listed, around 9% are singletons. The sequenced sample consisted of central memory CD4+ T cells from blood. These receptor sequences come from a young man with type 1 diabetes. Each CDR3 is given with its conserved first and last residue. Fields, in order: clone size, V gene, J gene, D gene, CDR3 protein, CDR3 DNA. A D gene is named only where the DNA matches it firmly. Clone size is given for some rows only: seen once, a few or many times, or a class if the clone is expanded.

size: NA; V: TRBV18; J: TRBJ2-1; D: TRBD2; CDR3: CASSPPNGAGEGEQFF; DNA: TGTGCCAGCTCACCACCAAATGGGGCCGGGGAGGGTGAGCAGTTCTTC
size: NA; V: TRBV4-3; J: TRBJ2-5; D: TRBD1; CDR3: CASSERAGGQETQYF; DNA: TGCGCCAGCAGCGAGAGGGCAGGGGGACAAGAGACCCAGTACTTC
size: NA; V: TRBV5-1; J: TRBJ2-5; D: TRBD1; CDR3: CASSQTGAQETQYF; DNA: TGCGCCAGCAGCCAGACAGGGGCCCAGGAGACCCAGTACTTC
size: NA; V: TRBV29-1; J: TRBJ1-2; D: NA; CDR3: CSAEGTLDGYTF; DNA: TGCAGCGCCGAAGGGACATTGGATGGCTACACCTTC
size: many; V: TRBV11-3; J: TRBJ2-4; D: TRBD2; CDR3: CASSLMGGNIQYF; DNA: TGTGCCAGCAGCCTGATGGGGGGGAACATTCAGTACTTC
size: NA; V: TRBV7-2; J: TRBJ1-4; D: TRBD1; CDR3: CASSFTGTGDEKLFF; DNA: TGTGCCAGCAGCTTTACCGGGACAGGGGATGAAAAACTGTTTTTT
size: many; V: TRBV9; J: TRBJ2-7; D: TRBD1; CDR3: CASSGQGSYEQYF; DNA: TGTGCCAGCTCCGGACAGGGATCCTACGAGCAGTACTTC
size: few; V: TRBV7-2; J: TRBJ1-6; D: NA; CDR3: CASSSGNAANSPLHF; DNA: TGTGCCAGCAGTTCAGGGAATGCGGCTAATTCACCCCTCCACTTT
size: few; V: TRBV7-2; J: TRBJ1-2; D: NA; CDR3: CASSQDRANGGYTF; DNA: TGTGCCAGCAGCCAAGATCGAGCTAACGGGGGCTACACCTTC
size: few; V: TRBV4-2; J: TRBJ1-1; D: TRBD1; CDR3: CASSQLGGFTEAFF; DNA: TGTGCCAGCAGCCAGTTAGGGGGCTTTACTGAAGCTTTCTTT
size: NA; V: TRBV5-1; J: TRBJ2-3; D: NA; CDR3: CASSLASGDTQYF; DNA: TGCGCCAGCAGCTTGGCAAGCGGAGATACGCAGTATTTT
size: once; V: TRBV5-4; J: TRBJ1-6; D: TRBD1; CDR3: CASSFRDRVSPLHF; DNA: TGTGCCAGCAGCTTCCGGGACAGGGTTTCACCCCTCCACTTT
size: NA; V: TRBV4-3; J: TRBJ1-1; D: TRBD1; CDR3: CASSSSDRVPEAFF; DNA: TGCGCCAGCAGCTCCTCGGACAGGGTCCCTGAAGCTTTCTTT
size: NA; V: TRBV11-2; J: TRBJ1-6; D: NA; CDR3: CASSLVRGRGGNSPLHF; DNA: TGTGCCAGCAGCTTAGTCAGGGGCCGGGGTGGTAATTCACCCCTCCACTTT
size: NA; V: TRBV29-1; J: TRBJ2-1; D: TRBD2; CDR3: CSALDSGVGHEQFF; DNA: TGCAGCGCACTGGATAGCGGGGTGGGCCATGAGCAGTTCTTC
size: NA; V: TRBV11-2; J: TRBJ2-5; D: NA; CDR3: CASSQAQGQETQYF; DNA: TGTGCCAGCAGCCAAGCGCAGGGGCAAGAGACCCAGTACTTC
size: NA; V: TRBV19; J: TRBJ2-7; D: TRBD1; CDR3: CASSLQSGQGEQYF; DNA: TGTGCCAGTAGTCTCCAGTCCGGACAGGGCGAGCAGTACTTC
size: NA; V: TRBV30; J: TRBJ2-1; D: TRBD2; CDR3: CAWIPLSGEQFF; DNA: TGTGCCTGGATCCCCCTTAGCGGGGAGCAGTTCTTC
size: few; V: TRBV9; J: TRBJ2-7; D: NA; CDR3: CASSAGTSREQYF; DNA: TGTGCCAGCAGCGCCGGGACATCCCGCGAGCAGTACTTC
size: few; V: TRBV30; J: TRBJ2-2; D: TRBD2; CDR3: CAWSPSLASGGATGELFF; DNA: TGTGCCTGGAGTCCTTCCTTAGCCTCGGGGGGGGCCACCGGGGAGCTGTTTTTT
size: few; V: TRBV2; J: TRBJ1-5; D: NA; CDR3: CASSGGLYGQPQHF; DNA: TGTGCCAGCAGCGGGGGACTTTACGGTCAGCCCCAGCATTTT
size: NA; V: TRBV15; J: TRBJ2-5; D: NA; CDR3: CATSNRGNKETQYF; DNA: TGTGCCACCAGCAACCGAGGAAACAAAGAGACCCAGTACTTC
size: few; V: TRBV21-1; J: TRBJ2-3; D: NA; CDR3: CASSKVVEDTQYF; DNA: TGTGCCAGCAGCAAGGTAGTCGAAGATACGCAGTATTTT
size: few; V: TRBV9; J: TRBJ1-2; D: NA; CDR3: CASSPEFLDYGYTF; DNA: TGTGCCAGCAGCCCCGAGTTTCTTGACTATGGCTACACCTTC
size: NA; V: TRBV18; J: TRBJ2-3; D: NA; CDR3: CASSPKDAGSTDTQYF; DNA: TGTGCCAGCTCACCGAAAGACGCGGGGAGCACAGATACGCAGTATTTT
size: NA; V: TRBV5-4; J: TRBJ2-3; D: NA; CDR3: CASSVEVVRADTQYF; DNA: TGTGCCAGCAGTGTAGAGGTGGTACGCGCAGATACGCAGTATTTT
size: few; V: TRBV30; J: TRBJ2-1; D: TRBD1; CDR3: CAWSQDRHNEQFF; DNA: TGTGCCTGGAGTCAGGACAGGCACAATGAGCAGTTCTTC
size: few; V: TRBV6-6; J: TRBJ2-7; D: TRBD2; CDR3: CASSSTSGTSRLEQYF; DNA: TGTGCCAGCAGTTCTACGTCCGGGACTAGTAGGCTCGAGCAGTACTTC
size: many; V: TRBV18; J: TRBJ2-5; D: TRBD2; CDR3: CASSPPSGLAGGETQYF; DNA: TGTGCCAGCTCACCACCTTCGGGACTAGCTGGTGGAGAGACCCAGTACTTC
size: NA; V: TRBV6-1; J: TRBJ1-6; D: NA; CDR3: CASSFDSLLPLHF; DNA: TGTGCCAGCAGCTTTGACTCGCTCCTACCCCTCCACTTT
size: NA; V: TRBV2; J: TRBJ2-2; D: TRBD2; CDR3: CASSVGLAGGTGELFF; DNA: TGTGCCAGCAGTGTCGGGCTAGCGGGGGGAACCGGGGAGCTGTTTTTT
size: few; V: TRBV18; J: TRBJ2-7; D: NA; CDR3: CASSPENEQYF; DNA: TGTGCCAGCTCACCAGAGAACGAGCAGTACTTC
size: NA; V: TRBV5-1; J: TRBJ2-1; D: NA; CDR3: CASSDLEGSEQFF; DNA: TGCGCCAGCAGCGATCTGGAGGGGAGTGAGCAGTTCTTC
size: few; V: TRBV29-1; J: TRBJ1-1; D: NA; CDR3: CSTMGRGREAFF; DNA: TGCAGCACCATGGGGAGGGGCCGAGAAGCTTTCTTT
size: NA; V: TRBV5-4; J: TRBJ2-5; D: NA; CDR3: CASSLGGTDSQETQYF; DNA: TGTGCCAGCAGCCTTGGCGGGACAGATTCCCAGGAGACCCAGTACTTC
size: few; V: TRBV28; J: TRBJ2-6; D: NA; CDR3: CASSTPGRGAGANVLTF; DNA: TGTGCCAGCAGTACCCCCGGCAGGGGCGCTGGGGCCAACGTCCTGACTTTC
size: few; V: TRBV2; J: TRBJ1-6; D: NA; CDR3: CASSVPLEGSPLHF; DNA: TGTGCCAGCAGTGTCCCCCTTGAGGGTTCACCCCTCCACTTT
size: few; V: TRBV28; J: TRBJ1-5; D: NA; CDR3: CASKSPGGNQPQHF; DNA: TGTGCCAGCAAGTCCCCCGGGGGCAATCAGCCCCAGCATTTT
size: NA; V: TRBV5-1; J: TRBJ2-3; D: NA; CDR3: CASSLVGSDTQYF; DNA: TGCGCCAGCAGCTTGGTCGGGTCAGATACGCAGTATTTT
size: few; V: TRBV30; J: TRBJ2-1; D: NA; CDR3: CAWSVTASGQFF; DNA: TGTGCCTGGAGTGTAACGGCCAGCGGGCAGTTCTTC
size: NA; V: TRBV4-3; J: TRBJ1-1; D: NA; CDR3: CASSQGLPDTEAFF; DNA: TGCGCCAGCAGCCAAGGGCTCCCTGACACTGAAGCTTTCTTT
size: many; V: TRBV5-1; J: TRBJ2-5; D: TRBD2; CDR3: CASSARLAAQETQYF; DNA: TGCGCCAGCAGCGCCCGACTAGCGGCCCAAGAGACCCAGTACTTC
size: NA; V: TRBV6-1; J: TRBJ2-1; D: TRBD2; CDR3: CASTSRGLAGNEQFF; DNA: TGTGCCAGCACCTCCAGAGGGCTAGCGGGGAATGAGCAGTTCTTC
size: once; V: TRBV6-1; J: TRBJ2-7; D: TRBD2; CDR3: CASRGTSGGTEQYF; DNA: TGTGCCAGCAGAGGGACTAGCGGGGGGACCGAGCAGTACTTC
size: NA; V: TRBV5-4; J: TRBJ2-5; D: TRBD1; CDR3: CASSAQQGSSEETQYF; DNA: TGTGCCAGCAGCGCCCAACAGGGGTCTAGTGAGGAGACCCAGTACTTC
size: NA; V: TRBV5-1; J: TRBJ1-2; D: TRBD1; CDR3: CASSLDPQTGNYGYTF; DNA: TGCGCCAGCAGCTTGGATCCCCAGACAGGGAACTATGGCTACACCTTC
size: NA; V: TRBV27; J: TRBJ1-2; D: NA; CDR3: CASSFIQAGGYTF; DNA: TGTGCCAGCAGTTTTATCCAGGCCGGTGGCTACACCTTC